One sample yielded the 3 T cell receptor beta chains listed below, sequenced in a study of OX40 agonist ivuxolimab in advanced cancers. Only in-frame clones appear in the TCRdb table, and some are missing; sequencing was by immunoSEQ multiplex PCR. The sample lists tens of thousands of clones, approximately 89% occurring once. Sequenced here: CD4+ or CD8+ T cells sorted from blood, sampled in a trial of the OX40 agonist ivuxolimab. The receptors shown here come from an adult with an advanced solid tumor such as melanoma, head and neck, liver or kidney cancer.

CDR3 coding DNA: TGTGCCACCAGCAGAGATTTCGCCAACGTCCTGACTTTC. Protein product: CATSRDFANVLTF. The rearrangement uses TRBV15 and TRBJ2-6; no definite D call. This CDR3 comprises 13 residues. Germline V gene data show CDR1 as LNHNV and CDR2 as YYDKDF (reference sequence). The V and J ends lost 0 bases and 7 bases respectively, with 4 bases between them.

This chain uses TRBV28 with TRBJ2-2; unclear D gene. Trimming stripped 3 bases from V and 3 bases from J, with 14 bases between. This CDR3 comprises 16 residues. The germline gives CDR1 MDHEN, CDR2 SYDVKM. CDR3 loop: CASSFLQRVYTGELFF. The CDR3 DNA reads TGTGCCAGCAGTTTCCTTCAGAGAGTTTACACCGGGGAGCTGTTTTTT.

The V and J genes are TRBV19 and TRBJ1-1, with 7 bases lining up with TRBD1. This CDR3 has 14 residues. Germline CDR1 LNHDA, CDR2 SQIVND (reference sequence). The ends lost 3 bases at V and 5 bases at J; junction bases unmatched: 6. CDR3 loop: CASSMGTDLTEAFF. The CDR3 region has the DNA TGTGCCAGTAGTATGGGGACAGATTTGACTGAAGCTTTCTTT.